Below are 15 T cell receptor beta chains sequenced from a single sample in a study of blood T cell repertoires in COVID-19. Clones were sequenced by immunoSEQ multiplex PCR, and TCRdb holds only the in-frame ones, with some missing. This sample has about 210,000 clones, with just under 85% found just once. The material sequenced was peripheral blood. These TCRs come from a woman in her forties or fifties with active or convalescent COVID-19.

The rearrangement uses TRBV3-1 (or the pseudogene TRBV3-2) and TRBJ1-1; D is unresolved. Germline CDR1 and CDR2: LGHDT and YNNKEL (reference sequence). The CDR3 is 15 amino acids. Trimming removed 1 base at V and 1 base at J, with 10 bases between. CDR3 sequence reads: CASSQVGSGNTEAFF. Here the CDR3 DNA reads TGTGCCAGCAGCCAAGTTGGTTCGGGGAACACTGAAGCTTTCTTT.

The chain has TRBV6-6 and TRBJ1-2; D perhaps matches TRBD1 (6 bases). Germline CDR1 is MNHNY and CDR2 is SVGAGI (reference sequence). The CDR3 has 12 amino acids. The V end was cut by 6 bases, the J end by 7 bases, with 12 bases between. The chain's CDR3 is CASRGGGGGYTF. The CDR3 DNA is TGTGCCAGCAGGGGAGGGGGTGGTGGCTACACCTTC.

This chain uses TRBV2 with TRBJ2-7; TRBD1 matches 8 bases. The CDR3 runs 14 residues. Germline values: CDR1 SNHLY, CDR2 FYNNEI. J was trimmed by 0 bases and V by 8 bases; bases with no gene match: 6. The CDR3 bases are TGTGCCAGCCGCAGGACAGGGAGCTCCTACGAGCAGTACTTC. This encodes CASRRTGSSYEQYF.

This clone showed up just once. The chain has TRBV5-4 and TRBJ1-2; tentative D call: TRBD1 (5 bases). In germline, CDR1 is SGHNT, CDR2 YYREEE (reference sequence). Trimming took 0 bases from V and 4 from J, leaving 13 bases between them. This CDR3 region has 15 residues. CDR3 sequence (DNA): TGTGCCAGCAGCTTGGAGGCAGGGCGAGGCTATGGCTACACCTTC. It encodes CASSLEAGRGYGYTF.

The chain carries TRBV10-1 and TRBJ2-1; perhaps TRBD2 as D (6 bases). This CDR3 comprises 14 residues. Trimming took 2 bases from V and 13 from J, leaving 18 bases between them. Germline V gene sequence: CDR1 WNHNN, CDR2 SYGVQD (reference sequence). The CDR3 reads CASSEGTPGGVQFF. CDR3 DNA sequence: TGCGCCAGCAGTGAGGGCACCCCCGGAGGGGTACAGTTCTTC.

The chain is built from TRBV10-1 and TRBJ2-7; tentatively, D is TRBD1 (6 bases). Germline values: CDR1 WNHNN, CDR2 SYGVQD (reference sequence). The CDR3 totals 19 residues. V was clipped by 0 bases and J by 0 bases, with 21 bases between them. CDR3 region: CASSESAQGPVSSSYEQYV. In DNA, the CDR3 is TGCGCCAGCAGTGAGTCGGCACAGGGTCCTGTCTCTAGCTCCTACGAGCAGTACGTC.

V and J are TRBV5-1 and TRBJ1-2; D remains unclear. V shed 3 bases and J shed 4 bases, with 13 bases lying between them. CDR3 length: 14 amino acids. Germline CDR1 reads SGHRS; CDR2 reads YFSETQ. CDR3: CASSSGGPIYGYTF. CDR3 coding DNA: TGCGCCAGCAGCTCCGGAGGGCCGATCTATGGCTACACCTTC.

CDR3 in DNA: TGTGCCAGCAGTTTGCGGGGAGGGCTAGGTGAAAAACTGTTTTTT. This gives the protein CASSLRGGLGEKLFF. This chain connects TRBV28 to TRBJ1-4; D not resolved. V shed 3 bases and J shed 7 bases, with 15 bases lying between them. CDR3 size: 15 residues. Per the germline V gene, CDR1 is MDHEN and CDR2 is SYDVKM.

The J gene is TRBJ2-1, the V gene TRBV4-1; 8 positions match TRBD2. The germline V gene has CDR1 MGHRA and CDR2 YSYEKL. The junction had 5 bases not matched to a gene; V was cut back by 1 base and J by 6 bases. The CDR3 is 15 residues long. CDR3 loop: CASSQVGRAVNEQFF. For the CDR3, the DNA is TGCGCCAGCAGCCAAGTCGGGAGGGCCGTCAATGAGCAGTTCTTC.

The rearrangement links TRBV28 to TRBJ1-1; D unclear. V was pared by 4 bases and J by 2 bases, with 5 bases between. CDR1 MDHEN and CDR2 SYDVKM come from the germline V gene. The CDR3 spans 12 residues. CDR3 sequence reads: CASSYINTEAFF. DNA of the CDR3: TGTGCCAGCAGTTACATCAACACTGAAGCTTTCTTT.

The chain links TRBV18 to TRBJ1-2, with D possibly being TRBD1 (6 bases). The CDR3 spans 15 residues. Germline CDR1 and CDR2: KGHSH and LQKENI. With 2 bases removed from V and 3 bases from J, the gap between germline ends came to 13 bases. CDR3 residues: CASSPSRGLDYGYTF. In DNA, the CDR3 is TGTGCCAGCTCACCATCCAGGGGTTTGGACTATGGCTACACCTTC.

The gene calls are TRBV25-1 and TRBJ1-4; the match to TRBD1 covers 10 bases. This CDR3 region has 14 residues. Looked up from germline, CDR1 is MGHDK and CDR2 is SYGVNS. The V segment lost 5 bases and the J segment 8 bases; nucleotides outside the gene matches: 5. The CDR3 nucleotides are TGTGCCAGCAGTTGGACAGGGGGAGAAGAAAAACTGTTTTTT. Amino acid sequence: CASSWTGGEEKLFF.

DNA of the CDR3: TGTGCCAGCAGTTTTTTAGACGGGACTGCTGGAAACACCATATATTTT. Its translation: CASSFLDGTAGNTIYF. The chain employs TRBV28 and TRBJ1-3, with D perhaps matching TRBD1 (5 bases). The CDR3 consists of 16 residues. Germline CDR1 MDHEN, CDR2 SYDVKM. The V and J ends lost 3 bases and 2 bases respectively, with 14 bases between them.

This clone was counted between two and nine times. The chain links TRBV5-1 to TRBJ2-7; TRBD2 is a possible D gene (5 bases). Trimming removed 4 bases at V and 0 bases at J, with 14 bases between. The CDR3 runs to 15 residues. Germline values: CDR1 SGHRS, CDR2 YFSETQ. For the CDR3, the DNA is TGCGCCAGCAGCCTAGCTGGGAGTCCCTCCTACGAGCAGTACTTC. As protein: CASSLAGSPSYEQYF.

This chain joins TRBV30 and TRBJ1-2, with D possibly being TRBD1 (6 bases). The V and J ends lost 1 base and 8 bases respectively, with 20 bases between them. The CDR3 is 15 residues long. From germline, CDR1 is GTSNPN and CDR2 SVGIG (reference sequence). CDR3: CAWSADAGALNGYTF. The CDR3 nucleotides are TGTGCCTGGAGTGCTGACGCGGGGGCGCTGAACGGCTACACCTTC. The variable domain in full, with the rest retrieved from reference TRBV30 and TRBJ1-2, is SQTIHQWPATLVQPVGSPLSLECTVEGTSNPNLYWYRQAAGRGLQLLFYSVGIGQISSEVPQNLSASRPQDRQFILSSKKLLLSDSGFYLCAWSADAGALNGYTFGSGTRLTVV.